A selection of T cell receptor beta chains follows, all from one sample in a study of graft-versus-host responses after intestinal transplantation. Their antigens are not known. Libraries were prepared by immunoSEQ multiplex PCR; TCRdb keeps only in-frame clonotypes and omits some of them. The sample carries 90,000 to 130,000 clones, approximately 92% recorded once. Sequencing was performed on unstimulated CD4+ T cells sorted from spleen or lymph node cells, taken before transplant. All receptors come from a human donor who was the organ donor for an intestinal transplant. CDR3s include the opening cysteine and the closing phenylalanine or tryptophan. Each record gives: clone size, V gene, J gene, D gene, CDR3 DNA, CDR3 protein. A D gene is named only where the DNA matches it firmly. Part of the rows lack a size; the others show once, few, many or a class for expanded clones.

size: -; V: TRBV4-2; J: TRBJ2-7; D: -; DNA: TGTGCCAGCAGCCAAGTAGGCTCCTACGAGCAGTACTTC; CDR3: CASSQVGSYEQYF
size: -; V: TRBV7-9; J: TRBJ2-1; D: -; DNA: TGTGCCAGCAGCCCCCTAAGGCCCTACAATGAGCAGTTCTTC; CDR3: CASSPLRPYNEQFF
size: once; V: TRBV11-2; J: TRBJ2-4; D: TRBD2; DNA: TGTGCCAGCAGCTTAGTCCTCCCGGGCGGGAGCATTCAGTACTTC; CDR3: CASSLVLPGGSIQYF
size: -; V: TRBV7-9; J: TRBJ1-3; D: -; DNA: TGTGCCAGCAGCCGTCCGGTACTAAGCAACACCATATATTTT; CDR3: CASSRPVLSNTIYF
size: -; V: TRBV19; J: TRBJ1-1; D: TRBD1; DNA: TGTGCCAGTAGTATAGCCGAGATCGGGACAGGGGGCACTGAAGCTTTCTTT; CDR3: CASSIAEIGTGGTEAFF
size: -; V: TRBV4-2; J: TRBJ2-7; D: -; DNA: TGTGCCAGCAGCCAAGTCCTCCGGGTCCCCTTCGAGCAGTACTTC; CDR3: CASSQVLRVPFEQYF
size: -; V: TRBV28; J: TRBJ1-4; D: -; DNA: TGTGCCAGCAGTGCCCAGGTGGGGGCAAGGGAAAAACTGTTTTTT; CDR3: CASSAQVGAREKLFF
size: -; V: TRBV19; J: TRBJ2-3; D: -; DNA: TGTGCCAGTAGTATAGCAGATACGCAGTATTTT; CDR3: CASSIADTQYF
size: -; V: TRBV7-9; J: TRBJ2-7; D: -; DNA: TGTGCCAGCAGCCGCCCCCGGACAGATGGGGCCTACGAGCAGTACTTC; CDR3: CASSRPRTDGAYEQYF
size: -; V: TRBV11-2; J: TRBJ2-7; D: -; DNA: TGTGCCAGCAGCTTAATTGGGGGGACCCGTTTATACGAGCAGTACTTC; CDR3: CASSLIGGTRLYEQYF
size: once; V: TRBV28; J: TRBJ1-4; D: TRBD1; DNA: TGTGCCAGCAGTTTATTCACGGACAGGGGCGAAAAACTGTTTTTT; CDR3: CASSLFTDRGEKLFF
size: -; V: TRBV10-1; J: TRBJ2-1; D: -; DNA: TGCGCCAGCAGTGGTCGGACAAGCTCCTACAATGAGCAGTTCTTC; CDR3: CASSGRTSSYNEQFF
size: -; V: TRBV7-9; J: TRBJ1-4; D: -; DNA: TGTGCCAGCAGCTTAGCGCCGGAGGACGGTGAAAAACTGTTTTTT; CDR3: CASSLAPEDGEKLFF
size: -; V: TRBV7-3; J: TRBJ2-1; D: TRBD1; DNA: TGTGCCAGCAGCCTCGGGACAGGGGGCCACAATGAGCAGTTCTTC; CDR3: CASSLGTGGHNEQFF
size: -; V: TRBV19; J: TRBJ1-5; D: -; DNA: TGTGCCAGCCATACTCCAGGGGTTCTGGAGCCCCAGCATTTT; CDR3: CASHTPGVLEPQHF
size: -; V: TRBV19; J: TRBJ1-1; D: -; DNA: TGTGCCAGTAGTGCCCTTAGGGGGGATACTGAAGCTTTCTTT; CDR3: CASSALRGDTEAFF
size: -; V: TRBV7-8; J: TRBJ2-1; D: TRBD2; DNA: TGTGCCAGCAGCTCCCGGACAGGGCCGAGCGGGAGGGACAACAATGAGCAGTTCTTC; CDR3: CASSSRTGPSGRDNNEQFF
size: once; V: TRBV6-5; J: TRBJ2-1; D: -; DNA: TGTGCCAGCAGTTACGGGCTAGAATTCCCCGAGCAGTTCTTC; CDR3: CASSYGLEFPEQFF
size: -; V: TRBV2; J: TRBJ2-5; D: -; DNA: TGTGCCAGCAGTGAGCAGGGGGAGACCCAGTACTTC; CDR3: CASSEQGETQYF
size: -; V: TRBV5-1; J: TRBJ1-4; D: -; DNA: TGCGCCAGCAGCCCAGGAGTAGCCGAAAAACTGTTTTTT; CDR3: CASSPGVAEKLFF
size: -; V: TRBV6-5; J: TRBJ1-2; D: -; DNA: TGTGCCAGCAGTTACTCCGGCGACAGAATCTATGGCTACACCTTC; CDR3: CASSYSGDRIYGYTF
size: -; V: TRBV9; J: TRBJ1-1; D: -; DNA: TGTGCCAGCAGCGTAGCTCGGCCTCCAGGCGAAGCTTTCTTT; CDR3: CASSVARPPGEAFF
size: once; V: TRBV5-1; J: TRBJ2-1; D: -; DNA: TGCGCCAGCAGCTTGGAAACAGCGGGCTCCTACAATGAGCAGTTCTTC; CDR3: CASSLETAGSYNEQFF
size: -; V: TRBV30; J: TRBJ1-4; D: -; DNA: TGTGCCTGGAGTGTTGATACTTTCAGGCGGTCAACTAATGAAAAACTGTTTTTT; CDR3: CAWSVDTFRRSTNEKLFF
size: -; V: TRBV7-2; J: TRBJ2-2; D: -; DNA: TGTGCCAGCAGAGGTGGTGGGGAGCTGTTTTTT; CDR3: CASRGGGELFF
size: once; V: TRBV15; J: TRBJ2-3; D: TRBD2; DNA: TGTGCCACCAGCAGAGTAACTAGCGGGGGTGCAGATACGCAGTATTTT; CDR3: CATSRVTSGGADTQYF